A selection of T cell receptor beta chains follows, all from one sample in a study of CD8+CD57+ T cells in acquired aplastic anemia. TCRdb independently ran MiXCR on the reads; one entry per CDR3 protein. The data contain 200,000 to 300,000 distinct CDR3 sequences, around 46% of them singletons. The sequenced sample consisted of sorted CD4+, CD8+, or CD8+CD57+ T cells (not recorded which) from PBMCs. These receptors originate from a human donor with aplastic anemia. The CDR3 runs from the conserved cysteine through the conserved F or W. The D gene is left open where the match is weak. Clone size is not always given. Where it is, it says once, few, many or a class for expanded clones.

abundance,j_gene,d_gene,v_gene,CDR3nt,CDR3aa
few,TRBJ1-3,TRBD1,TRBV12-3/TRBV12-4,TGTGCCAGCAGGTCGGGGAGGGACAGGAGAACTGGAAACACCATATATTTT,CASRSGRDRRTGNTIYF
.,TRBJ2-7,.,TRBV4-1,TGCGCCAGCAGTTCATTACGAGACAGGTCGAGAGAACGGTACTTC,CASSSLRDRSRERYF
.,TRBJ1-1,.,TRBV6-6,TGTGCCAGCAGGACGGGGCAGGGACCCTACACTGAAGCTTTCTTT,CASRTGQGPYTEAFF
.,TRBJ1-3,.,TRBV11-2,TGTGCCAGCAGCTCCGCACTTTTTGGAAACACCATATATTTT,CASSSALFGNTIYF
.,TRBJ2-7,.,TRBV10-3,TGTGCCATCGGTCAGATGCCTCCGTACGAGCAGTACTTC,CAIGQMPPYEQYF
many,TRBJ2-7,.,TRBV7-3,TGTGCCAGCAGCCCCCCGGGGCGGACGGGGGGCCGTTGGTACGAGCAGTACTTC,CASSPPGRTGGRWYEQYF
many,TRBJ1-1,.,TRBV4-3,TGCGCCAGCAGCCAAGATTGGCGACAAGGGACTGAAGCTTTCTTT,CASSQDWRQGTEAFF
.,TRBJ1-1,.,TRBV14,TGTGCCAGCAGCCAAGAAAGGTTTTGGACCGAAGCTTTCTTT,CASSQERFWTEAFF
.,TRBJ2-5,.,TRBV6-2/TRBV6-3,TGTGCCAGCAGTTTCCAGTTGGAGACCCAGTACTTC,CASSFQLETQYF
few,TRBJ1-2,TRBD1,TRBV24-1,TGTGCCACCAGTGGGGGGACAGTTCGTGGCTACACCTTC,CATSGGTVRGYTF
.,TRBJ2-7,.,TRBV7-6,TGTGCCAGCAGTCCCGATCTACTCGGCGAGCAGTACTTC,CASSPDLLGEQYF
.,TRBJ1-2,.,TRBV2,TGTGCCAGCAGTGAAGAGTTTTGGGCCAGTCGGGATGGCTACACCTTC,CASSEEFWASRDGYTF
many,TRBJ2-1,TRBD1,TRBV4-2,TGTGCCAGCAGCCAAACCGGACAGGTCCCCTACAATGAGCAGTTCTTC,CASSQTGQVPYNEQFF
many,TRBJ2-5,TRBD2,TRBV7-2,TGTGCCAGCAGCTTACCCCAGCGGGGGGGACTGGAAGAGGCCCAGTACTTC,CASSLPQRGGLEEAQYF
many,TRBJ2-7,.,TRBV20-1,TGCAGTGCTAGAGGAATCAGGGGAGTAAGCTACGAGCAGTACTTC,CSARGIRGVSYEQYF
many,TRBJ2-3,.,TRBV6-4,TGTGCCAGCAGTGCTAGCGTCACAGATACGCAGTATTTT,CASSASVTDTQYF
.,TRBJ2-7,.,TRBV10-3,TGTGCCATCAGTGGGGGAGGGGGGAGCTCCTACGAGCAGTACTTC,CAISGGGGSSYEQYF
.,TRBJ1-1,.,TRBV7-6,TGTGCCAGCAGCTCAAGTGGTTTGCAGGCGGAAGCTTTCTTT,CASSSSGLQAEAFF
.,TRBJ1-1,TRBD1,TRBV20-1,TGCAGTGCTGGAGACAGGGTGGGGACTGAAGCTTTCTTT,CSAGDRVGTEAFF
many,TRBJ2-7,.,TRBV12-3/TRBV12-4,TGTGCCAGCAGTTTCGGGATCGGCTCCGAGCAGTACTTC,CASSFGIGSEQYF
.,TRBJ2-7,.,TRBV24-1,TGTGCCACCAGCTTCGGGGGATTCGACGAGCAGTACTTC,CATSFGGFDEQYF
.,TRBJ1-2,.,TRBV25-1,TGTGCCAGCAGTGAATTCAGTAATTTAGAGGCCAGTAGTACCTATGGCTACACCTTC,CASSEFSNLEASSTYGYTF
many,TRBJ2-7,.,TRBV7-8,TGTGCCAGCAGCCGGGTCAAGGCGGAAAACTCCTACGAGCAGTACTTC,CASSRVKAENSYEQYF
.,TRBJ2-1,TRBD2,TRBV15,TGTGCCACCAGCACCAGAGAGTTAGCGGGGGGGCGTAATGAGCAGTTCTTC,CATSTRELAGGRNEQFF
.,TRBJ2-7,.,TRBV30,TGTGCCCGGAGTTTCGGCTACGAGCAGTACTTC,CARSFGYEQYF
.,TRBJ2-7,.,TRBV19,TGTGCCCCAAGACGGGGCTACGAGCAGTACTTC,CAPRRGYEQYF
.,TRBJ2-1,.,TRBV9,TGTGCCAGCAGCACGCCGTCGGAGCAGTTCTTC,CASSTPSEQFF
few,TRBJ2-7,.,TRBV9,TGTGCCAGCAGCCCCCTCCGGAGGGGAAGGTACGAGCAGTACTTC,CASSPLRRGRYEQYF
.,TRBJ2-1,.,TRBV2,TGTGCCAGCAGCGTAGGGGGGGCCGTCCCGACGGAGCAGTTCTTC,CASSVGGAVPTEQFF
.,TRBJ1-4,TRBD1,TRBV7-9,TGTGCCAGCAGCCAGCGGACAGGGACTAGTGAAAAACTGTTTTTT,CASSQRTGTSEKLFF
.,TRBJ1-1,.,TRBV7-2,TGTGCCAGCAGCTCCATAGTGAACACTGAAGCTTTCTTT,CASSSIVNTEAFF
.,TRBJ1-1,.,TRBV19,TGTGCCAGTAGTATATTAATGGCAGGGTTTATGAACACTGAAGCTTTCTTT,CASSILMAGFMNTEAFF
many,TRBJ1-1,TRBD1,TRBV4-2,TGTGCCAGCAGCCCACGACAGGGAATGAACACTGAAGCTTTCTTT,CASSPRQGMNTEAFF
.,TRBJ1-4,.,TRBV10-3,TGTGCCATCAGTGAGTCTGTTAATGAAAAACTGTTTTTT,CAISESVNEKLFF
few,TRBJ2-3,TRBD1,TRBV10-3,TGTGCCATCAGTGAGTCGGGACAGGACACAGATACGCAGTATTTT,CAISESGQDTDTQYF
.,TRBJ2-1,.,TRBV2,TGTGCCAGCAGCTTAAAGGAGGGGGCCCATGAGCAGTTCTTC,CASSLKEGAHEQFF
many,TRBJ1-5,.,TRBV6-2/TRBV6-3,TGTGCCAGCAGTCCTTCGGGGCCAGATAGCAATCAGCCCCAGCATTTT,CASSPSGPDSNQPQHF
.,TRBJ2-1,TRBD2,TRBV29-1,TGCAGCGTGGGGTTGGGAGGGCCTTGGAATGAGCAGTTCTTC,CSVGLGGPWNEQFF
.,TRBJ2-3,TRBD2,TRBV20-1,TGCAGTGCTAGCGGGGAGGGCCCGGGAGATACGCAGTATTTT,CSASGEGPGDTQYF
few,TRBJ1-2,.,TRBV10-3,TGTGCCATCAGTCTGGTGGACGGAGGGAACTATGGCTACACCTTC,CAISLVDGGNYGYTF
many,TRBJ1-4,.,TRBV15,TGTGCCACCAGCAGAGTCCGAGCACCGGAGATCCGAAAACTGTTTTTT,CATSRVRAPEIRKLFF
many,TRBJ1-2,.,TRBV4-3,TGCGCCAGCAGCCAAGATCGTGGGCAGAACTATGGCTACACCTTC,CASSQDRGQNYGYTF
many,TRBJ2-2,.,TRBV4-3,TGCGCCAGCAGCCAGTCGGCAGGGTTTGGCGGGGAGCTGTTTTTT,CASSQSAGFGGELFF
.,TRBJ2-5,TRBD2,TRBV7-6,TGTGCCAGCAGCCCGGGACTAGCGGGGGGGCTCCAAGAGACCCAGTACTTC,CASSPGLAGGLQETQYF
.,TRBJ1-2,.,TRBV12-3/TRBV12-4,TGTGCCAGCAGTACGTGGTCCCCTTACAGGGCCCCCTATGGCTACACCTTC,CASSTWSPYRAPYGYTF
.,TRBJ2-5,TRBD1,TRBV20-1,TGCAGTGCTAGCAAGGACAGGGCCCAGACCCAGTACTTC,CSASKDRAQTQYF
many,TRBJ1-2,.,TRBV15,TGTGCCACCAGCAGAGATTTGAAGGGTTATGGCTACACCTTC,CATSRDLKGYGYTF
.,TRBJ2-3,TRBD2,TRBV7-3,TGTGCCAGCAGCTTGGGACTAGCGGGGGGGCAAGATACGCAGTATTTT,CASSLGLAGGQDTQYF
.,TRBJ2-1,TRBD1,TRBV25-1,TGTGCCAGCAGTCGGGCAGGGGGTTCTGATGAGCAGTTCTTC,CASSRAGGSDEQFF
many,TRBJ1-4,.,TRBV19,TGTGCCAGTAGTATATCGGACAGTTCTGCAACTAATGAAAAACTGTTTTTT,CASSISDSSATNEKLFF
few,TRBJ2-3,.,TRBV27,TGTGCCAGCAGAACGACCAGGGCCGATACGCAGTATTTT,CASRTTRADTQYF
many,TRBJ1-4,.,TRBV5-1,TGCGCCAGCAGAGAGGGTGAAAAACTGTTTTTT,CASREGEKLFF
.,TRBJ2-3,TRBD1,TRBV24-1,TGTGCCACCAGTGACTCAGGACAGGGGGCTAGTACAGATACGCAGTATTTT,CATSDSGQGASTDTQYF
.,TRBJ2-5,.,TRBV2,TGTGCCAGCACGAACAGGGACGAAGAGACCCAGTACTTC,CASTNRDEETQYF
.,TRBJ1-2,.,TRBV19,TGTGCCAGTCTTAAGGGCTATGGCTACACCTTC,CASLKGYGYTF
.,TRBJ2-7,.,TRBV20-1,TGCAGTGCTAGGGCGGACTTTTCCTCCTACGAGCAGTACTTC,CSARADFSSYEQYF
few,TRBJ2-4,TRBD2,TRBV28,TGTGCCAGCAGTAAGCGGGATTTAGCCAAAAACATTCAGTACTTC,CASSKRDLAKNIQYF
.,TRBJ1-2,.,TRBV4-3,TGCGCCAGCAGCCAAGATTTGCTGCCTGATGGCTATGGCTACACCTTC,CASSQDLLPDGYGYTF